These 24 T cell receptor beta chains were sequenced from one sample in a study of T cell responses to AZD1222 COVID-19 vaccine. Method: immunoSEQ multiplex PCR; TCRdb's copy keeps in-frame clones and lacks some. In the table there are about 190,000 clones, 85% to 95% of which are singletons. Sequences were derived from peripheral blood, sampled on day 0 of AZD1222 vaccination. The receptors originated from an adult in good health.

The chain couples TRBV4-2 to TRBJ1-1, with D perhaps TRBD1 (6 bases). There are 16 residues in the CDR3. Germline V gene data show CDR1 as LGHNA and CDR2 as YNFKEQ. Trimming removed 3 bases from V and 0 bases from J, with 14 bases in between. The CDR3 reads CASSQTAGTLNTEAFF. In DNA form, the CDR3 reads TGTGCCAGCAGCCAGACAGCCGGGACACTGAACACTGAAGCTTTCTTT.

This sequence joins TRBV19 and TRBJ2-1, with 11 bases aligning to TRBD2. Germline V CDR1 and CDR2: LNHDA, SQIVND (reference sequence). The CDR3 runs 17 residues. J gave up 6 bases and V 2 bases, and 9 bases lay outside the gene matches. The CDR3 reads CASSISSTSGGLNEQFF. The CDR3, as DNA: TGTGCCAGTAGTATAAGCTCCACTAGCGGGGGTCTCAATGAGCAGTTCTTC.

The chain carries TRBV12-3 or TRBV12-4 and TRBJ1-1, with TRBD1 as a possible D gene (6 bases). The V end lost 7 bases, the J end lost 7 bases, and 13 bases lay between the germline ends. The CDR3 runs to 12 residues. The CDR3 coding sequence is TGTGCCAGCACAGGGGCCATCTATGAAGCTTTCTTT. As protein: CASTGAIYEAFF.

This sequence joins TRBV28 and TRBJ2-3; weak D call: TRBD2 (5 bases). There are 14 residues in the CDR3. Looked up from germline, CDR1 is MDHEN and CDR2 is SYDVKM. Trimming removed 8 bases at V and 4 bases at J, with 16 bases between. CDR3 bases: TGTGCCAGCGGGCCAGGAGGCGGCGCAGATACGCAGTATTTT. Encoded protein: CASGPGGGADTQYF.

This clone was recorded a few times. The V and J genes are TRBV3-1 (or the pseudogene TRBV3-2) and TRBJ1-1; no definite D call. The CDR3 loop spans 14 amino acids. Between the trimmed V and J ends, which lost 1 base and 1 base, there was a span of 7 bases. Germline CDR1 is LGHDT and CDR2 is YNNKEL (reference sequence). DNA of the CDR3: TGTGCCAGCAGCCAAGCGGTACAGAACACTGAAGCTTTCTTT. Amino acid sequence: CASSQAVQNTEAFF.

The rearrangement uses TRBV11-2 and TRBJ2-1, with D perhaps matching TRBD1 or TRBD2 (5 bases each). The length of the CDR3 is 14 residues. Trimming stripped 1 base from V and 10 bases from J, with 14 bases between. The germline gives CDR1 SGHAT, CDR2 FQNNGV. CDR3: CASSLGGLRKEQFF. In DNA form, the CDR3 reads TGTGCCAGCAGCTTAGGGGGGTTAAGAAAAGAGCAGTTCTTC.

The chain joins TRBV7-9 to TRBJ1-2; D perhaps matches TRBD1 (5 bases). V shed 2 bases and J shed 0 bases, with 16 bases lying between them. CDR1 and CDR2 (germline): SEHNR, FQNEAQ (reference sequence). The CDR3 has 17 amino acids. CDR3 in amino acids: CASSLSRLGVANYGYTF. The CDR3 DNA reads TGTGCCAGCAGCTTATCACGGTTGGGGGTAGCTAACTATGGCTACACCTTC. The variable domain in full, completed from reference TRBV7-9 and TRBJ1-2, reads DTGVSQNPRHKITKRGQNVTFRCDPISEHNRLYWYRQTLGQGPEFLTYFQNEAQLEKSRLLSDRFSAERPKGSFSTLEIQRTEQGDSAMYLCASSLSRLGVANYGYTFGSGTRLTVV.

The chain joins TRBV23-1 to TRBJ2-1; no clear D. TRBV23-1 is an ORF for which the function is uncertain. The V gene lost 9 bases and the J gene lost 2 bases, with 8 bases spanning the gap. The CDR3 contains 12 residues. As DNA, the CDR3 is TGCGCCAGGGGTAACCCCTACAATGAGCAGTTCTTC. It yields the protein CARGNPYNEQFF.

V usage is TRBV7-9 and J usage is TRBJ1-4; tentative D call: TRBD1 (5 bases). The V gene lost 6 bases and the J gene lost 8 bases, with 16 bases spanning the gap. This CDR3 is 14 amino acids long. Germline CDR1 and CDR2: SEHNR and FQNEAQ (reference sequence). The CDR3 sequence: CASSLDGADEKLFF. CDR3 nucleotide sequence: TGTGCCAGCAGTCTGGATGGGGCTGACGAAAAACTGTTTTTT.

The genes are TRBV12-3 or TRBV12-4 and TRBJ1-1; D is undetermined. With 4 bases removed from V and 7 bases from J, the gap between germline ends came to 10 bases. The CDR3 loop spans 12 amino acids. The CDR3 region is CASSSGEGEAFF. The CDR3 region has the DNA TGTGCCAGCAGTTCAGGCGAGGGTGAAGCTTTCTTT.

This clone appeared a single time. This sequence joins TRBV10-2 and TRBJ1-5; D is unclear. This CDR3 has 14 residues. Germline V gene data show CDR1 as WSHSY and CDR2 as SAAADI. Trimming pared 3 bases from V and 3 bases from J, leaving 9 bases between. CDR3 sequence (DNA): TGCGCCAGCAGTGAAGACCCCTACAATCAGCCCCAGCATTTT. This codes for CASSEDPYNQPQHF.

In its sample, this clone was seen once. The V and J genes are TRBV7-2 and TRBJ1-1; D gene uncertain. There are 17 residues in the CDR3. The germline gives CDR1 SGHTA, CDR2 FQGNSA. With 0 bases removed from V and 3 bases from J, the gap between germline ends came to 17 bases. CDR3 sequence reads: CASSLAFRVPGDTEAFF. CDR3 sequence (DNA): TGTGCCAGCAGCTTAGCCTTCCGGGTCCCTGGGGACACTGAAGCTTTCTTT.

V is TRBV24-1 and J is TRBJ1-1; TRBD1 is a possible D gene (6 bases). The CDR3 sequence is 16 residues long. V lost 3 bases, J lost 4 bases, and 17 bases lay in between. CDR1 and CDR2 from the germline V gene are KGHDR and SFDVKD. CDR3 in amino acids: CATSDHSRGGSTEAFF. The CDR3 coding sequence is TGTGCCACCAGTGATCACTCGAGGGGGGGTAGCACTGAAGCTTTCTTT.

The rearrangement joins TRBV7-9 to TRBJ1-4, with no clear D. CDR3 length: 15 residues. Germline V lookup: CDR1 SEHNR, CDR2 FQNEAQ (reference sequence). Trimming cost V 1 base and J 7 bases, with 13 bases left between them. CDR3 bases: TGTGCCAGCAGCTTAGGGGCTACGACATCTGAAAAACTGTTTTTT. Its protein is CASSLGATTSEKLFF.

The chain employs TRBV3-1 (or the pseudogene TRBV3-2) and TRBJ2-1, with TRBD1 as a possible D gene (6 bases). Germline loops: CDR1 LGHDT, CDR2 YNNKEL (reference sequence). Between the trimmed V and J ends, which lost 3 bases and 4 bases, there was a span of 19 bases. This CDR3 region has 17 residues. The CDR3 nucleotides read TGTGCCAGCAGCCAGGCATCCGGGACACTTATTTACAATGAGCAGTTCTTC. It is translated as CASSQASGTLIYNEQFF.

The J gene is TRBJ1-6, the V gene TRBV27; 7 bases line up with TRBD1. V lost 3 bases to trimming and J lost 10 bases; unmatched junction nucleotides: 9. The germline V gene has CDR1 MNHEY and CDR2 SMNVEV (reference sequence). The CDR3 has 15 residues. This CDR3 is CASSLGTALYSPLHF. The CDR3 coding sequence is TGTGCCAGCAGTTTGGGGACAGCGCTTTACTCACCCCTCCACTTT.

V gene TRBV18 combines with J gene TRBJ1-3; 7 bases align to TRBD1. With 6 bases clipped from V and 3 bases from J, the junction kept 11 bases outside the gene matches. The CDR3 is 16 residues long. Looked up from germline, CDR1 is KGHSH and CDR2 is LQKENI. The CDR3 sequence is CASSQGEQAGGNTIYF. The CDR3 region has the DNA TGTGCCAGCTCGCAGGGGGAACAGGCTGGTGGAAACACCATATATTTT. Using reference TRBV18 and TRBJ1-3 for the parts outside the CDR3, the full variable domain is NAGVMQNPRHLVRRRGQEARLRCSPMKGHSHVYWYRQLPEEGLKFMVYLQKENIIDESGMPKERFSAEFPKEGPSILRIQQVVRGDSAAYFCASSQGEQAGGNTIYFGEGSWLTVV.

This chain uses TRBV25-1 with TRBJ1-2; 7 nucleotides agree with TRBD1. The germline V gene encodes CDR1 MGHDK and CDR2 SYGVNS. This CDR3 is built from 15 residues. V was clipped by 0 bases and J by 8 bases; unmatched bases: 9. CDR3 DNA sequence: TGTGCCAGCAGTGAATATTCCCGACAGGGTTCAGGCTACACCTTC. Its protein is CASSEYSRQGSGYTF.

Points on this clone: In the same sample, other DNA sequences code for this CDR3. The chain uses TRBV6-5 and TRBJ2-7; TRBD1 is a possible D gene (6 bases). The V end lost 9 bases, the J end lost 0 bases, and 9 bases lay between the germline ends. This CDR3 is 12 amino acids long. The germline V gene has CDR1 MNHEY and CDR2 SVGAGI. CDR3: CASTGNSYEQYF. In DNA, the CDR3 is TGTGCCAGTACAGGGAACTCCTACGAGCAGTACTTC.

This sequence joins TRBV27 and TRBJ2-7; D possibly uses TRBD1 or TRBD2 (5 bases each). V was trimmed by 0 bases and J by 2 bases, leaving 11 bases between them. Germline CDR1 MNHEY, CDR2 SMNVEV (reference sequence). There are 15 residues in the CDR3. Written as DNA, the CDR3 is TGTGCCAGCAGTTTATCGGCCGGGGCCGCCTACGAGCAGTACTTC. Translating it yields CASSLSAGAAYEQYF.

V usage is TRBV19 and J usage is TRBJ1-5; D not resolved. Germline V gene data show CDR1 as LNHDA and CDR2 as SQIVND (reference sequence). The CDR3 length is 15 residues. With 10 bases removed from V and 0 bases from J, the gap between germline ends came to 16 bases. The CDR3 DNA reads as TGTGCCACACTAGAGGGCTTTTATAGCAATCAGCCCCAGCATTTT. It specifies CATLEGFYSNQPQHF.

This CDR3 is CASGLQDRVVVGGQPQHF. The CDR3 DNA is TGTGCTAGTGGTTTGCAGGACAGGGTAGTTGTGGGTGGTCAGCCCCAGCATTTT. The J gene is TRBJ1-5, the V gene TRBV12-5, with 8 bases aligning to TRBD1. There are 18 residues in the CDR3. CDR1 and CDR2 from the germline V gene are LGHNT and FRNRAP. V lost 2 bases and J lost 6; bases outside the gene matches: 15.

This chain joins TRBV7-2 and TRBJ2-7, with 10 bases fitting TRBD1. There are 14 residues in the CDR3. Germline-derived CDR1 and CDR2 are SGHTA and FQGNSA. Trimming cost V 4 bases and J 3 bases; bases outside gene matches: 3. The CDR3 DNA is TGTGCCAGCAGCTCGGGACAGGGGCTCTACGAGCAGTACTTC. This translates into CASSSGQGLYEQYF.

The V gene is TRBV2, the J gene TRBJ2-3; TRBD2 matches 7 bases. Trimming removed 10 bases from V and 0 bases from J; junction bases left unmatched: 10. CDR3 size: 15 residues. Germline V gene data show CDR1 as SNHLY and CDR2 as FYNNEI. CDR3 in DNA: TGTGCCAAGGGTGCGGCTAGCGGTAGCACAGATACGCAGTATTTT. It yields the protein CAKGAASGSTDTQYF.